This TCR beta chain was sequenced in a study of cytomegalovirus exposure and HLA in healthy donors. Overall study findings and caveats: There were 150 to 200 TCR beta chains listed as cytomegalovirus-associated. Later analysis showed TCR association rates varying by HLA locus, highest for DRB1 and lowest for HLA-C. With later analysis, a missense DCLRE1C variant became linked to TCR beta V- and J-gene trimming. The productive fraction for most TCR beta V segments was about 87% or about 30% in an earlier analysis.

Per germline, CDR1 SGHTA and CDR2 FQGNSA. The CDR3 is made up of 17 amino acids. The J segment lost 0 bases and the V segment lost 5 bases, leaving 11 bases of the junction unmatched. About this clone: Its antigen is not known.

Vbeta (60) and Jbeta (13) primers were used in the PCR. Sequencing was performed with immunoSEQ multiplex PCR; in TCRdb, only in-frame clones are kept and a portion is missing. The data contain about 190,000 clones, 70% to 75% of them singletons. This TCR was sampled from a man aged 25 to 45 in good health and CMV-seropositive. V usage is TRBV7-2 and J usage is TRBJ1-1; TRBD1 aligns across 8 bases. Sequencing input: PBMCs. CDR3: CASSPPGQGSLNTEAFF. The CDR3 nucleotides read TGTGCCAGCAGCCCCCCCGGACAGGGCTCCTTGAACACTGAAGCTTTCTTT.